Sequencing of this T cell receptor beta chain was carried out in a study of blood T cell repertoires in COVID-19. The trim removed 4 bases at V and 10 bases at J, leaving 5 bases unmatched. Germline lookup yields CDR1 SGHRS and CDR2 YFSETQ. CDR3 length: 12 residues. Original analysis: Cell counts per sample came from amplifying reference gene primers. The method was immunoSEQ multiplex PCR; TCRdb's version includes in-frame clones alone and lacks a portion of them. The D gene and trimming were derived from the DNA, and the V and J assignments and clone size from that table. The data contain hundreds of thousands of clones, nearly 90% of them seen just once; the ten biggest clones take up 0.65% to 0.95%.

The specimen was peripheral blood. This TCR came from a woman in her thirties with acute or convalescent COVID-19. The V call is TRBV5-1, the J call TRBJ2-1, with TRBD2 matching 7 bases. The DNA for the CDR3 is TGCGCCAGCAGCCTAGCGGCAGGGGAGCAGTTCTTC. This encodes CASSLAAGEQFF.